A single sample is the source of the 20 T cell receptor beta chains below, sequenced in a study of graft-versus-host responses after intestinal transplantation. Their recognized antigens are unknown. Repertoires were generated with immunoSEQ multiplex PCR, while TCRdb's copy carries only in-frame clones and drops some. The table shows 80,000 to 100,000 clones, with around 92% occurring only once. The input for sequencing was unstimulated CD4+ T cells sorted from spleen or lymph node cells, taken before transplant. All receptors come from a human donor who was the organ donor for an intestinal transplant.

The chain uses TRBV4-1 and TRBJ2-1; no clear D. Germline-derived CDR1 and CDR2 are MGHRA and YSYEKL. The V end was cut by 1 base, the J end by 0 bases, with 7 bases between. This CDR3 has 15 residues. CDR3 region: CASSQALSSYNEQFF. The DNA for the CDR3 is TGCGCCAGCAGCCAAGCCCTGAGCTCCTACAATGAGCAGTTCTTC.

As DNA, the CDR3 is TGTGCCAGTAGCGGACAGGGGAGCTCCTACGAGCAGTACTTC. Protein: CASSGQGSSYEQYF. The V gene is TRBV19, the J gene TRBJ2-7; 9 bases match TRBD1. The CDR3 consists of 14 residues. From germline, CDR1 is LNHDA and CDR2 SQIVND (reference sequence). The J segment lost 0 bases and the V segment lost 6 bases, leaving 3 bases of the junction unmatched.

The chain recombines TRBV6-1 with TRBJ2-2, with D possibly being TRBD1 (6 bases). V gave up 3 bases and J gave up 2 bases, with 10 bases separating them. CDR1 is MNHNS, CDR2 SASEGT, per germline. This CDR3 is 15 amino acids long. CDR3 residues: CASSEVQGNTGELFF. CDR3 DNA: TGTGCCAGCAGTGAGGTACAGGGCAACACCGGGGAGCTGTTTTTT.

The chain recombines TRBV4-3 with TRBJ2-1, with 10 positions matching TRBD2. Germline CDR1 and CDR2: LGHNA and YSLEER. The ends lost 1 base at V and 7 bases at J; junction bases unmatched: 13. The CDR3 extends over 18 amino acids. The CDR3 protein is CASSQGEAGGLVKNEQFF. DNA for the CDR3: TGCGCCAGCAGCCAAGGAGAAGCGGGGGGGCTCGTCAAAAATGAGCAGTTCTTC.

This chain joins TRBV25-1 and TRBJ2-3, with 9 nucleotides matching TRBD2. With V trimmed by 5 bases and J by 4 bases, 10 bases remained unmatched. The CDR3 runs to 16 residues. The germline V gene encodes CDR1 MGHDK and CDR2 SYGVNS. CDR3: CASSTVSGGTADTQYF. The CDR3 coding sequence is TGTGCCAGCAGTACGGTTAGCGGGGGTACCGCAGATACGCAGTATTTT.

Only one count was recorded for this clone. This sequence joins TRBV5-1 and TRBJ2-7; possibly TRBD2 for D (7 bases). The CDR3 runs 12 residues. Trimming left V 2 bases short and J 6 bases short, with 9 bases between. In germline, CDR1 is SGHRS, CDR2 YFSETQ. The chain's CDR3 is CASSLGGGEQYF. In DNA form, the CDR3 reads TGCGCCAGCAGCTTAGGGGGGGGCGAGCAGTACTTC.

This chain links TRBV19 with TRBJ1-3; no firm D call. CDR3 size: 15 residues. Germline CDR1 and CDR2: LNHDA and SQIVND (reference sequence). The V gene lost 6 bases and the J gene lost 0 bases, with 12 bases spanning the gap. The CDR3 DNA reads TGTGCCAGTAGGACACGGGAGCTCTCTGGAAACACCATATATTTT. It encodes CASRTRELSGNTIYF.

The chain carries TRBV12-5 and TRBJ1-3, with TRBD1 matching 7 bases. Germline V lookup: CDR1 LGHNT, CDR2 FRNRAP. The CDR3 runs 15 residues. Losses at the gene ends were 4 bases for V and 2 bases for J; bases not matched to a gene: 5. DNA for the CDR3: TGTGCTAGTGGTTCGGGGACAGACACTGGAAACACCATATATTTT. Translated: CASGSGTDTGNTIYF.

CDR3 sequence (DNA): TGTGCCAGCACTCAAACCGGGACAGGGCTCGAGCAGTACTTC. Amino acids: CASTQTGTGLEQYF. This chain connects TRBV2 to TRBJ2-7; 9 bases are shared with TRBD1. Per the germline V gene, CDR1 is SNHLY and CDR2 is FYNNEI. V shed 7 bases, J shed 6 bases, and the junction held 10 bases outside the gene matches. The CDR3 runs 14 residues.

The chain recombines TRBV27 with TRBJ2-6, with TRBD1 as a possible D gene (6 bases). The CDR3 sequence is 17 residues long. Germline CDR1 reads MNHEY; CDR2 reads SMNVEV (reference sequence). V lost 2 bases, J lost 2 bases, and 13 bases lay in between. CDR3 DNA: TGTGCCAGCAGTTTAGTGGGCAGGGGAACTGGGGCCAACGTCCTGACTTTC. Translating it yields CASSLVGRGTGANVLTF.

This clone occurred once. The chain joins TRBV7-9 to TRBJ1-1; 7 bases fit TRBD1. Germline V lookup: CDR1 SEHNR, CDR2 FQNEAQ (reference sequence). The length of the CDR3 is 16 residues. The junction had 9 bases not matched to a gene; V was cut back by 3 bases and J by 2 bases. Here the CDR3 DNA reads TGTGCCAGCAGCTTTCTAACGACAGGGAGAAACACTGAAGCTTTCTTT. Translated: CASSFLTTGRNTEAFF.

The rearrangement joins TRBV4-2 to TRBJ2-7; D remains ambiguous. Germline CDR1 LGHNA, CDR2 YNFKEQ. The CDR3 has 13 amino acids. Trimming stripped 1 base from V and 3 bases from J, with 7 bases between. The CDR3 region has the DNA TGTGCCAGCAGCCAAGTAGGCGGCTACGAGCAGTACTTC. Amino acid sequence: CASSQVGGYEQYF.

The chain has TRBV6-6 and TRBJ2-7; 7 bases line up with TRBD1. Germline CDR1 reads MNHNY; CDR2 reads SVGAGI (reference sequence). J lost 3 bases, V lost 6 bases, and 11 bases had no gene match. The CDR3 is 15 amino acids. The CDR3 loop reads CASRPNRDSNYEQYF. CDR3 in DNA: TGTGCCAGCAGGCCAAACCGGGACAGCAACTACGAGCAGTACTTC.

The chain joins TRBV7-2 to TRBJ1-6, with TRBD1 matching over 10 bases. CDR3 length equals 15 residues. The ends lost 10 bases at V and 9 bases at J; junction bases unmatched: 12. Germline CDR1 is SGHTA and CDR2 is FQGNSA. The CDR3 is CATSTGTGVSSPLHF. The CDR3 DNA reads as TGTGCCACCTCGACCGGGACAGGGGTCAGTTCACCCCTCCACTTT.

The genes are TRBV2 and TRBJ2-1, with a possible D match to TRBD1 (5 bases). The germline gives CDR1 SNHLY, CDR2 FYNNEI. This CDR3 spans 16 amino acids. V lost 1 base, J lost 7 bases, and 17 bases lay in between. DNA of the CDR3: TGTGCCAGCAGTGAAGATGTGGCAGGGATAAGGAATGAGCAGTTCTTC. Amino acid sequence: CASSEDVAGIRNEQFF.

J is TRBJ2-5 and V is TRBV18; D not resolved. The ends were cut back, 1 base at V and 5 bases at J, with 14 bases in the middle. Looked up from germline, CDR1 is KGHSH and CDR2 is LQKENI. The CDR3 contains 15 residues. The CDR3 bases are TGTGCCAGCTCACCACGCGGCTCGCCCCGGGAGACCCAGTACTTC. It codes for CASSPRGSPRETQYF.

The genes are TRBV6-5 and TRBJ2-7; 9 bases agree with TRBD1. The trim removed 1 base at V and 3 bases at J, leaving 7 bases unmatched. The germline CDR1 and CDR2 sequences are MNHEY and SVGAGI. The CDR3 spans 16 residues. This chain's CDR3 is CASSYWRGTGIYEQYF. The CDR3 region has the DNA TGTGCCAGCAGTTACTGGAGGGGGACAGGGATCTACGAGCAGTACTTC.

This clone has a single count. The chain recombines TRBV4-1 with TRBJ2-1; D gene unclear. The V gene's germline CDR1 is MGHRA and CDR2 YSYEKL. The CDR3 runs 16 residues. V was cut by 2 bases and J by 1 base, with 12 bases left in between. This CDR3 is CASSQPVAVSYNEQFF. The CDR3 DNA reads TGCGCCAGCAGCCAACCGGTCGCGGTATCCTACAATGAGCAGTTCTTC.

The DNA of the CDR3 is TGTGCCAGCAGCTTAGCGGGCCCAGTGTATCGGTTAGTCCTGACTTTC. This encodes CASSLAGPVYRLVLTF. The gene calls are TRBV7-2 and TRBJ2-6; D remains unclear. This CDR3 has 16 residues. CDR1 is SGHTA, CDR2 FQGNSA, per germline. Deletions cut 0 bases from V and 13 bases from J, with 19 bases between.

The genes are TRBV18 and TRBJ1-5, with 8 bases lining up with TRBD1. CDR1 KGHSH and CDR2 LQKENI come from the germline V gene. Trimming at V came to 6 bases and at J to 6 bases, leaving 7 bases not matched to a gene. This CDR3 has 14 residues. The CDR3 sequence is CASSRDRGSQPQHF. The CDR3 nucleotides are TGTGCCAGCTCCCGTGACAGGGGAAGTCAGCCCCAGCATTTT.